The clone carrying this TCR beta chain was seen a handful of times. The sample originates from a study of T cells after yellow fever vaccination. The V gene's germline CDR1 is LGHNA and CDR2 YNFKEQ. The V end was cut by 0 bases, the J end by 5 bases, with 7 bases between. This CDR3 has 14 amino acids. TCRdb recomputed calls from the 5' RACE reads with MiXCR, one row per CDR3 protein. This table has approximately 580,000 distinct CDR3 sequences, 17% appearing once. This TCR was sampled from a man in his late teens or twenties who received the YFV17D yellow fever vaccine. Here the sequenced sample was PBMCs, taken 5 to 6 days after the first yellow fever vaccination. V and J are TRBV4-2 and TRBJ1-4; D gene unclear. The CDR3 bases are TGTGCCAGCAGCCAAGACGGATACAATGAAAAACTGTTTTTT. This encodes CASSQDGYNEKLFF.